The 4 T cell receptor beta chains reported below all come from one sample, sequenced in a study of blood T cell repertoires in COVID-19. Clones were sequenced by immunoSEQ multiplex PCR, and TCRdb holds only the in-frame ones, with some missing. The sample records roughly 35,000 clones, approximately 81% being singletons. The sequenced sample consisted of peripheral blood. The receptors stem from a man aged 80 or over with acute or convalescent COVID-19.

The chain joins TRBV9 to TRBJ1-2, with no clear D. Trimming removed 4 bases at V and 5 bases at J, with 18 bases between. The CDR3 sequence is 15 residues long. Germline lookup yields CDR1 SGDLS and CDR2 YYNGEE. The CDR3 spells CASSLGGIQGYGYTF. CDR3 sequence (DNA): TGTGCCAGCAGCCTCGGAGGTATCCAAGGATATGGCTACACCTTC.

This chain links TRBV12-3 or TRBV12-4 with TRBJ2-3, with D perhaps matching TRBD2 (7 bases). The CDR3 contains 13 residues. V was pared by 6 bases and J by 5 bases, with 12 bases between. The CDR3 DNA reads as TGTGCCAGCAGCCGGGGGGCCAAAGATACGCAGTATTTT. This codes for CASSRGAKDTQYF.

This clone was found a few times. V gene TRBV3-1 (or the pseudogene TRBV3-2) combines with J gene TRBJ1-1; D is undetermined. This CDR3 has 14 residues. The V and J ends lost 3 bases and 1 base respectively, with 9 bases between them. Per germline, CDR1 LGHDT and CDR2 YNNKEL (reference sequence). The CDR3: CASSHYSGNTEAFF. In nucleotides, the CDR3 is TGTGCCAGCAGCCATTATTCCGGGAACACTGAAGCTTTCTTT.

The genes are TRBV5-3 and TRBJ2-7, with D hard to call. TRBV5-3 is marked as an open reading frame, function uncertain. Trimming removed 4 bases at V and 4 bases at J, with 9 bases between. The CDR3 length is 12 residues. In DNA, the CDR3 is TGTGCCAGAAGCCACAGTTGTTACGAGCAGTACTTC. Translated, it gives CARSHSCYEQYF.